This T cell receptor (beta chain) is drawn from a study of blood T cell repertoires in COVID-19. In the study overall: Collection of acute and convalescent COVID-19 samples took place in the United States, Italy and Spain. Nucleic acid was either cDNA or gDNA, and it came from T cells, B-cell-depleted T cells, or PBMCs.

This clone came up a few times. Germline loops: CDR1 SNHLY, CDR2 FYNNEI. The J segment lost 7 bases and the V segment lost 7 bases, leaving 10 bases of the junction unmatched. This CDR3 contains 14 residues. In the original processing: Estimation of nucleated cell counts was performed using reference gene primer amplification. TCRdb keeps only in-frame clones here, not all; method: immunoSEQ multiplex PCR. The D gene and trimming were derived from the DNA, and the V and J assignments and clone size from that table. The table has roughly 250,000 clones, 84% seen once; the top ten hold 8.6%. Sequencing was performed on peripheral blood. This TCR came from a human donor in a cohort sampled during active COVID-19. The V gene is TRBV2, the J gene TRBJ2-7; TRBD1 matches 10 bases. The DNA for the CDR3 is TGTGCCAGCAAAGGGACAGGGGCCGTGGGGGAGCAGTACTTC. Translated, it gives CASKGTGAVGEQYF. The full variable domain, in which reference TRBV2 and TRBJ2-7 provide the parts outside the CDR3, is EPEVTQTPSHQVTQMGQEVILRCVPISNHLYFYWYRQILGQKVEFLVSFYNNEISEKSEIFDDQFSVERPDGSNFTLKIRSTKLEDSAMYFCASKGTGAVGEQYFGPGTRLTVT.